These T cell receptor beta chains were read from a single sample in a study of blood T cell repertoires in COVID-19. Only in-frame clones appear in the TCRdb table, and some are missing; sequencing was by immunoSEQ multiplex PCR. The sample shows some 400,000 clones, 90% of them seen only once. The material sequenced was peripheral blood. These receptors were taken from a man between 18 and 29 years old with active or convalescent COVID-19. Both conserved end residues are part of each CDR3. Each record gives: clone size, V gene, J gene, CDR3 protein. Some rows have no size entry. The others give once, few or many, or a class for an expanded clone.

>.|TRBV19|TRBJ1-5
CASSIDLDRGSNQPQHF
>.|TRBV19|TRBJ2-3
CASSMTGGLTDTQYF
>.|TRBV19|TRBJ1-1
CASTPGAPGRTEAFF
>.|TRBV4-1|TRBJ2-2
CASSQVLAGRNTGELFF
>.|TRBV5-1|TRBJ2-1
CASSPSSYNEQFF
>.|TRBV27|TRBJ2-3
CASSFFVGQGNTDTQYF
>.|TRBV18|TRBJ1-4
CASSHLSGAREKLFF
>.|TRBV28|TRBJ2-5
CASSPSGGLETQYF
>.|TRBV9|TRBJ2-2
CASSVVTSGSTGELFF
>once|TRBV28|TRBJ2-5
CASSTDRAVQETQYF
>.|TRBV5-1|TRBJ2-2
CASSVAGISTGELFF
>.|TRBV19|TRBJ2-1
CASKPSGHHSYNEQFF
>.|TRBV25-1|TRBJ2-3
CASSDTKLSGRSDTQYF
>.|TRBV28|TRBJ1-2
CASNPRDRDGYTF
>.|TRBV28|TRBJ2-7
CASSLNPGHLYEQYF
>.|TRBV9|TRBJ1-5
CASSVGQGIGQPQHF
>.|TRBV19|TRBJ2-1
CASSTTRAVAGMNEQFF
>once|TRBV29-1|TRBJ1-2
CSAQYGGYTF
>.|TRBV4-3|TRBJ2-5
CASSQDVAPRPQETQYF
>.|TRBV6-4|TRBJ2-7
CASSEWAGPSYEQYF
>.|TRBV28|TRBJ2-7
CASSLYGSSYEQYF
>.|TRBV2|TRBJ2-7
CASILQGVSYEQYF
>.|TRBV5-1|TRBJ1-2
CASSLEGGPNYGYTF
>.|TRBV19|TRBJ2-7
CASSEGGDRTYEQYF
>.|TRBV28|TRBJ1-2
CASSPTGRGHGYTF
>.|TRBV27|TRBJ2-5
CASSTGGGGTQYF
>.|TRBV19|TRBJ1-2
CASSIEGLNGYTF
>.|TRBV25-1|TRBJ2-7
CASSELGTGGYEQYF
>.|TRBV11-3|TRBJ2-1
CASSLDRGMRNEQFF
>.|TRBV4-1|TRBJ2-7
CASSPRTIPYEQYF
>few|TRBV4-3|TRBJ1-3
CASSQALSGYSSGNTIYF
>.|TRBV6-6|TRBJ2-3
CASSLLAGSDTQYF
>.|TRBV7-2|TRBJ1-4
CASSPGQATNEKLFF
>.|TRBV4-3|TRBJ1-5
CASSQGTGDQPQHF
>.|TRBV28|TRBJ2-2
CASSFGGRGYTGELFF
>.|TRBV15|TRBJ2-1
CATSRAGLAGYNEQFF
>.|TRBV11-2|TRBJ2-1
CASSMGLADNEQFF
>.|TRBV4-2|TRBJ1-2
CASSPSGAVYGYTF